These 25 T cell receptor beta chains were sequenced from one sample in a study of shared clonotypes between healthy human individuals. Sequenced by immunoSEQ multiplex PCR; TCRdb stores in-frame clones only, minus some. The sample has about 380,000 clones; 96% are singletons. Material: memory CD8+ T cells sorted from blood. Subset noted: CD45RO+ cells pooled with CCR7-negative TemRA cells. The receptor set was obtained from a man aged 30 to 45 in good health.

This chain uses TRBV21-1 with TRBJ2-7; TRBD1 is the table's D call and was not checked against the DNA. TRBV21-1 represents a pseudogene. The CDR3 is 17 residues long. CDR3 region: CASSKRVGLRGSYEQYF. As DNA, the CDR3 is TGTGCCAGCAGCAAGCGAGTGGGGCTAAGGGGCTCCTACGAGCAGTACTTC.

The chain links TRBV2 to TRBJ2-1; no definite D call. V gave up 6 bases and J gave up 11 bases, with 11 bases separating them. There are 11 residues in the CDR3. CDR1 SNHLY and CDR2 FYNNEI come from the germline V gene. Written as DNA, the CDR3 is TGTGCCAGCAGATCCGAAGCTAAGCAGTTCTTC. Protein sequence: CASRSEAKQFF.

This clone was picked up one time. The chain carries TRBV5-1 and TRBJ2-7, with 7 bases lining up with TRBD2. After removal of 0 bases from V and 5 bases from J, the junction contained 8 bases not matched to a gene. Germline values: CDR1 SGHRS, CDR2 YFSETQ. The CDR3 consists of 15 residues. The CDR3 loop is CASSLGGRAENEQYF. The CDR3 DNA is TGCGCCAGCAGCTTGGGGGGGAGGGCCGAGAACGAGCAGTACTTC.

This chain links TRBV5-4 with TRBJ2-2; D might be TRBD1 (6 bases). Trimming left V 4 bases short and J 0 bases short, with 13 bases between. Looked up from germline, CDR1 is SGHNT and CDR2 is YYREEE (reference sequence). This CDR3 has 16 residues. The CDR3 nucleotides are TGTGCCAGCAGCCGACAGGCACGCGCGAACACCGGGGAGCTGTTTTTT. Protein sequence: CASSRQARANTGELFF.

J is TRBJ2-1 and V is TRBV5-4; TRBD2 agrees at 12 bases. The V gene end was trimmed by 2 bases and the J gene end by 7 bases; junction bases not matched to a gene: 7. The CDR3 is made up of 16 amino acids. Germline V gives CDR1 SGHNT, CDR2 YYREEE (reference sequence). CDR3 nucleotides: TGTGCCAGCAGCTTCTTACTAGCGGGAGGAAGGAATGAGCAGTTCTTC. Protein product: CASSFLLAGGRNEQFF.

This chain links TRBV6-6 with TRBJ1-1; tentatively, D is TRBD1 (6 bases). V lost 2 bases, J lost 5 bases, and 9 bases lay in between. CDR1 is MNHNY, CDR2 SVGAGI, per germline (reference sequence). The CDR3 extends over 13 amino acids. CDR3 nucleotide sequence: TGTGCCAGCAGTTACCAGGGGAGGACTGAAGCTTTCTTT. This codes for CASSYQGRTEAFF.

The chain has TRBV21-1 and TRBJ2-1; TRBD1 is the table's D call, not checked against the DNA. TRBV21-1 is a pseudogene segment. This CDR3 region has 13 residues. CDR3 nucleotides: TGTGCCAGCAGCAAAGACAGGGACAATGAGCAGTTCTTC. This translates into CASSKDRDNEQFF.

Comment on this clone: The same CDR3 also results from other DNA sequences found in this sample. CDR3 DNA sequence: TGCGCCAGCAGCTTGGGGGAAGAGACCCAGTACTTC. It specifies CASSLGEETQYF. The V gene is TRBV5-1, the J gene TRBJ2-5; D uncertain. Germline V gene lookup returns CDR1 SGHRS and CDR2 YFSETQ. The V gene lost 0 bases and the J gene lost 3 bases, with 3 bases spanning the gap. This CDR3 comprises 12 residues.

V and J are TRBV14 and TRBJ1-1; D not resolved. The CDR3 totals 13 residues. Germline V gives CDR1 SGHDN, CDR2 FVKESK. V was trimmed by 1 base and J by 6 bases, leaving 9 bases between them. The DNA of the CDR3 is TGTGCCAGCAGCCAAGGGTCTTACGCTGAAGCTTTCTTT. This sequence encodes CASSQGSYAEAFF.

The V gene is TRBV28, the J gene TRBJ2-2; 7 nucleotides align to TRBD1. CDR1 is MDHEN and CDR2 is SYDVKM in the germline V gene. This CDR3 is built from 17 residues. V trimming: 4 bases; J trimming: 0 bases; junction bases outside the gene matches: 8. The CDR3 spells CASSSPSGTANTGELFF. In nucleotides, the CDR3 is TGTGCCAGCAGTTCTCCATCCGGGACAGCGAACACCGGGGAGCTGTTTTTT.

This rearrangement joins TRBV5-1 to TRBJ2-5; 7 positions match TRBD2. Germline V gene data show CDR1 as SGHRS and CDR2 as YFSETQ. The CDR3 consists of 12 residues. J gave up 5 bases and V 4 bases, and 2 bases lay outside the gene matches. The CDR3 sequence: CASSGTTETQYF. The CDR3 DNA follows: TGCGCCAGCAGCGGGACTACGGAGACCCAGTACTTC.

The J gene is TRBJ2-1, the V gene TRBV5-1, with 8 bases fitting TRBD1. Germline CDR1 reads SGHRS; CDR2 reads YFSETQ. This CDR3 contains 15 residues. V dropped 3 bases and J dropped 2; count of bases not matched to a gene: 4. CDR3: CASSSTGDPYNEQFF. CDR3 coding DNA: TGCGCCAGCAGCTCGACAGGGGACCCCTACAATGAGCAGTTCTTC.

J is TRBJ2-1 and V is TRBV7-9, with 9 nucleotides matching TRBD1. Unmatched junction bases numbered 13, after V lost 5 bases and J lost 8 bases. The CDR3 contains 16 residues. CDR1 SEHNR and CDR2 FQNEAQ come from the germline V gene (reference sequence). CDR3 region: CASSQENRGRVDEQFF. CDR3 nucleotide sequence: TGTGCCAGCAGCCAAGAAAACAGGGGGCGGGTGGATGAGCAGTTCTTC.

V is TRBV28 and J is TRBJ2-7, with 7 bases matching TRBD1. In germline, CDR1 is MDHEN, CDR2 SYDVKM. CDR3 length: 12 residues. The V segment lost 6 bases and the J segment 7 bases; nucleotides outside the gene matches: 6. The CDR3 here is CASSRDSGEQYF. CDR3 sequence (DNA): TGTGCCAGCAGCCGGGACAGTGGGGAGCAGTACTTC.

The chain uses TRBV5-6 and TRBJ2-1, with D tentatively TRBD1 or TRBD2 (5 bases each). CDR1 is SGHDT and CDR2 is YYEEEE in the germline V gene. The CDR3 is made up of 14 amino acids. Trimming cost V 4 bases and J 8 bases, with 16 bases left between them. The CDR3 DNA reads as TGTGCCAGCAGCCCGAACGGCCGGGGACATGAGCAGTTCTTC. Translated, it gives CASSPNGRGHEQFF.

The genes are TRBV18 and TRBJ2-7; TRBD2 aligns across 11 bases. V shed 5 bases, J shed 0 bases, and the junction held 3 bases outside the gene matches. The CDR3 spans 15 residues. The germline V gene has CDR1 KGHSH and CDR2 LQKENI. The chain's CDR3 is CASSAGTSGSYEQYF. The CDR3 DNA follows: TGTGCCAGCTCAGCCGGGACTAGCGGCTCCTACGAGCAGTACTTC.

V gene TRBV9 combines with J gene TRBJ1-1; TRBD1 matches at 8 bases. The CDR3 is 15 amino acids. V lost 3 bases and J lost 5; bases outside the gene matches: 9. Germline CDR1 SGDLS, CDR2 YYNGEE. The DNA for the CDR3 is TGTGCCAGCAGCGCTAGAGGACAGGGTCGGACTGAAGCTTTCTTT. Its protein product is CASSARGQGRTEAFF.

The CDR3 nucleotides are TGTGCCAGCAGCTTGACAGGACGAATATATCAGCCCCAGCATTTT. This translates into CASSLTGRIYQPQHF. The chain recombines TRBV5-6 with TRBJ1-5; possible D gene TRBD1, 5 bases. V lost 1 base and J 5 bases, leaving 13 bases between the germline ends. The length of the CDR3 is 15 residues. Germline CDR1 SGHDT, CDR2 YYEEEE. Looking up the rest from reference TRBV5-6 and TRBJ1-5 gives the full variable domain: DAGVTQSPTHLIKTRGQQVTLRCSPKSGHDTVSWYQQALGQGPQFIFQYYEEEERQRGNFPDRFSGHQFPNYSSELNVNALLLGDSALYLCASSLTGRIYQPQHFGDGTRLSIL.

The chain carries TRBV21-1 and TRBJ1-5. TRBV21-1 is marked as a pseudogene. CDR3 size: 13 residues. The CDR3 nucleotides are TGTGCCAGCAGCAAGGACAGCAATCAGCCCCAGCATTTT. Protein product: CASSKDSNQPQHF.

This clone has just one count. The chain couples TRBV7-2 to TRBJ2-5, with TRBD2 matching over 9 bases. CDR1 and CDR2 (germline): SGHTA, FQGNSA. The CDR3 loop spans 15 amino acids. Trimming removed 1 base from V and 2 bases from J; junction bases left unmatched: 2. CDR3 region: CASSLVAGVQETQYF. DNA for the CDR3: TGTGCCAGCAGCTTAGTAGCGGGGGTACAAGAGACCCAGTACTTC.

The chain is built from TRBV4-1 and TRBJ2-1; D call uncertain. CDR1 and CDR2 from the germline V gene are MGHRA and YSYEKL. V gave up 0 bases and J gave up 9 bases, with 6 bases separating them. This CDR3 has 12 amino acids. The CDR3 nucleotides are TGCGCCAGCAGCCAAGATCCCAGTGAGCAGTTCTTC. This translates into CASSQDPSEQFF.

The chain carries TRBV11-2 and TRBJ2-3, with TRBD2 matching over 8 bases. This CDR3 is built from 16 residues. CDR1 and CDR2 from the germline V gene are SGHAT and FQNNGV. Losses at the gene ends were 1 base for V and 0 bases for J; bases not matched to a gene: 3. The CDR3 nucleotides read TGTGCCAGCAGCTTAGGGACTAGCTCTAGCACAGATACGCAGTATTTT. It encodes CASSLGTSSSTDTQYF.

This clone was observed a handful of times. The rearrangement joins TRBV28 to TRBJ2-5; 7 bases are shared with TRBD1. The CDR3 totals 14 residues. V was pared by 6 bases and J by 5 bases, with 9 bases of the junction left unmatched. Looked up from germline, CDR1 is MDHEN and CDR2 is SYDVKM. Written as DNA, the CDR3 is TGTGCCAGCAGCGAGACAGGGAGTGACGAGACCCAGTACTTC. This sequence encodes CASSETGSDETQYF.

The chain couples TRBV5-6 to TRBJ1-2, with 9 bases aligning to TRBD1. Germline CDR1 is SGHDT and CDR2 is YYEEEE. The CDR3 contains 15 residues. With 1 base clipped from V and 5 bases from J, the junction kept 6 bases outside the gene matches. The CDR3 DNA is TGTGCCAGCAGCTTGAATCCTGACAGGGGGTATGGCTACACCTTC. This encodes CASSLNPDRGYGYTF.

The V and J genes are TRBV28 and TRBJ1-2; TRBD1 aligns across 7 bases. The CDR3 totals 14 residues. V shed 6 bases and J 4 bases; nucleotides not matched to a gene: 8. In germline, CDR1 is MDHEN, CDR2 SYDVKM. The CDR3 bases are TGTGCCAGCAGCCCCGGACAGGACCCCTATGGCTACACCTTC. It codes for CASSPGQDPYGYTF.